These 25 T cell receptor beta chains came from one sample sequenced in a study of blood T cell repertoires in COVID-19. Libraries were prepared by immunoSEQ multiplex PCR; TCRdb keeps only in-frame clonotypes and omits some of them. The sample holds more than 70,000 clones, 75% to 90% seen once. The sequencing input was peripheral blood. The receptors originated from a man aged 50-59 years with active COVID-19.

The chain joins TRBV28 to TRBJ1-5, with 8 bases lining up with TRBD1. The CDR3 runs to 15 residues. The V segment lost 2 bases and the J segment 6 bases; nucleotides outside the gene matches: 6. Germline V gives CDR1 MDHEN, CDR2 SYDVKM. The CDR3 reads CASSLQGAIRQPQHF. The CDR3 DNA reads as TGTGCCAGCAGTTTACAGGGGGCGATTCGTCAGCCCCAGCATTTT.

The V call is TRBV4-3, the J call TRBJ2-5, with TRBD1 matching 7 bases. The CDR3 is made up of 13 amino acids. The junction had 4 bases not matched to a gene; V was cut back by 3 bases and J by 6 bases. Looked up from germline, CDR1 is LGHNA and CDR2 is YSLEER. CDR3 nucleotides: TGCGCCAGCAGCCAGCCGGGACAGAAGACCCAGTACTTC. Amino acid sequence: CASSQPGQKTQYF.

The chain is built from TRBV6-4 and TRBJ1-2, with 8 nucleotides matching TRBD1. Germline trimming cut 3 bases from V and 7 bases from J; bases unmatched to any gene: 7. The CDR3 is 14 residues long. Germline CDR1 reads MRHNA; CDR2 reads SNTAGT. The DNA for the CDR3 is TGTGCCAGCAGTGAAGGACAGGGCGCGAGTGGCTACACCTTC. It is translated as CASSEGQGASGYTF.

This chain joins TRBV10-3 and TRBJ2-3; D might be TRBD2 (5 bases). Trimming took off 3 bases at V and 4 bases at J, with 17 bases between the two ends. Germline CDR1 ENHRY, CDR2 SYGVKD. The CDR3 runs 16 residues. The DNA of the CDR3 is TGTGCCATCAGTGACCCCTCGCTAGCTGGCCCAGATACGCAGTATTTT. Protein sequence: CAISDPSLAGPDTQYF.

The chain recombines TRBV28 with TRBJ1-3; D is ambiguous. Germline V gives CDR1 MDHEN, CDR2 SYDVKM. CDR3 length: 10 residues. The V gene lost 8 bases and the J gene lost 4 bases, with 3 bases spanning the gap. The CDR3 region is CASQGNTIYF. DNA of the CDR3: TGTGCCAGCCAGGGAAACACCATATATTTT.

V gene TRBV5-8 combines with J gene TRBJ2-3, with 7 bases matching TRBD1. The trim removed 0 bases at V and 4 bases at J, leaving 8 bases unmatched. Germline CDR1 is SGHTS and CDR2 is YDEGEE. The CDR3 totals 16 residues. CDR3 DNA sequence: TGTGCCAGCAGCTTGGGACAGGGACACCGGGCAGATACGCAGTATTTT. Protein sequence: CASSLGQGHRADTQYF. Full variable domain (remainder filled in from reference TRBV5-8 and TRBJ2-3): EAGVTQSPTHLIKTRGQQATLRCSPISGHTSVYWYQQALGLGLQFLLWYDEGEERNRGNFPPRFSGRQFPNYSSELNVNALELEDSALYLCASSLGQGHRADTQYFGPGTRLTVL.

This clone was found once. One end of the junction fails to match germline, which may point to a read error. V gene TRBV28 combines with J gene TRBJ2-7, with 9 bases matching TRBD1. CDR1 MDHEN and CDR2 SYDVKM come from the germline V gene. This CDR3 comprises 16 residues. CDR3 region: CAGSLLPGQGYYEQYF. As DNA, the CDR3 is TGTGCCGGCAGTTTATTGCCGGGACAGGGATACTACGAGCAGTACTTC.

The rearrangement uses TRBV11-3 and TRBJ2-3; 8 bases line up with TRBD2. CDR1 and CDR2 from the germline V gene are SGHNT and YENEEA. V dropped 0 bases and J dropped 6; count of bases not matched to a gene: 2. The CDR3 contains 14 residues. CDR3 amino acids: CASSLDGGADTQYF. The CDR3 DNA is TGTGCCAGCAGCTTAGACGGGGGGGCCGATACGCAGTATTTT.

The chain combines TRBV18 with TRBJ1-3; perhaps TRBD1 as D (6 bases). The ends were cut back, 3 bases at V and 4 bases at J, with 13 bases in the middle. The V gene's germline CDR1 is KGHSH and CDR2 LQKENI. The CDR3 has 15 amino acids. CDR3 nucleotides: TGTGCCAGCTCACCCCCAGGGGCGCAAGGAAACACCATATATTTT. Its protein is CASSPPGAQGNTIYF.

The gene calls are TRBV25-1 and TRBJ2-3; D not resolved. This CDR3 contains 16 residues. V was pared by 0 bases and J by 0 bases, with 10 bases between. The V gene's germline CDR1 is MGHDK and CDR2 SYGVNS. The CDR3, as DNA: TGTGCCAGCAGTGAATACATACATACGAGCACAGATACGCAGTATTTT. It codes for CASSEYIHTSTDTQYF.

The chain combines TRBV7-9 with TRBJ1-2, with D unresolved. CDR3 length: 15 amino acids. In germline, CDR1 is SEHNR, CDR2 FQNEAQ (reference sequence). Trimming took 3 bases from V and 4 from J, leaving 15 bases between them. The CDR3 DNA is TGTGCCAGCAGCTTGTATGTTGGAGACTCCTATGGCTACACCTTC. This sequence encodes CASSLYVGDSYGYTF.

DNA of the CDR3: TGTGCCAGCAGCTTAGATGCCCTAGCGGGGGGATCTCTAGATGAGCAGTTCTTC. Protein sequence: CASSLDALAGGSLDEQFF. The V call is TRBV11-2, the J call TRBJ2-1; 11 bases match TRBD2. The germline V gene has CDR1 SGHAT and CDR2 FQNNGV. The CDR3 contains 18 residues. J was trimmed by 8 bases and V by 0 bases; bases with no gene match: 12.

The V gene is TRBV6-5, the J gene TRBJ1-5; 10 bases agree with TRBD1. The CDR3 spans 16 residues. V trimming: 0 bases; J trimming: 5 bases; junction bases outside the gene matches: 4. The germline CDR1 and CDR2 sequences are MNHEY and SVGAGI. CDR3 DNA: TGTGCCAGCAGTTACTCGGCCGGGACAGGGGATCAGCCCCAGCATTTT. The encoded protein is CASSYSAGTGDQPQHF.

The gene calls are TRBV7-2 and TRBJ2-1; D is perhaps TRBD2 (6 bases). The CDR3 sequence is 13 residues long. Deletions cut 5 bases from V and 8 bases from J, with 13 bases between. The germline gives CDR1 SGHTA, CDR2 FQGNSA. CDR3 in amino acids: CASSPRREYEQFF. CDR3 in DNA: TGTGCCAGCAGCCCCCGGAGGGAGTATGAGCAGTTCTTC.

The genes are TRBV9 and TRBJ2-7; TRBD2 is a possible D gene (6 bases). The ends were cut back, 2 bases at V and 7 bases at J, with 16 bases in the middle. This CDR3 spans 14 amino acids. Germline assignment: CDR1 SGDLS and CDR2 YYNGEE. As DNA, the CDR3 is TGTGCCAGCAGCGTCGATCCGTTGGGGGGAGAGCAGTACTTC. Its protein product is CASSVDPLGGEQYF.

V and J are TRBV19 and TRBJ1-2; possibly TRBD1 for D (6 bases). Trimming pared 1 base from V and 8 bases from J, leaving 23 bases between. There are 17 residues in the CDR3. The germline V gene has CDR1 LNHDA and CDR2 SQIVND (reference sequence). The CDR3 nucleotides are TGTGCCAGTAGTATAGTTCCCCTCACTACAGGGAGACTCGGCTACACCTTC. Protein: CASSIVPLTTGRLGYTF.

CDR3 DNA sequence: TGTGCCAGCAGTTTCGGGACAGGTCTGAACACCGGGGAGCTGTTTTTT. Its translation is CASSFGTGLNTGELFF. This rearrangement joins TRBV6-6 to TRBJ2-2, with TRBD1 matching over 8 bases. The ends lost 4 bases at V and 1 base at J; junction bases unmatched: 5. Germline loops: CDR1 MNHNY, CDR2 SVGAGI (reference sequence). The CDR3 runs to 16 residues.

The chain recombines TRBV15 with TRBJ1-4; a possible D gene is TRBD1 (6 bases). V lost 2 bases, J lost 7 bases, and 11 bases lay in between. The CDR3 totals 14 residues. CDR1 is LNHNV and CDR2 is YYDKDF in the germline V gene (reference sequence). The CDR3 nucleotides are TGTGCCACCAGCAGACCCGAAGGGGGTGAAAAACTGTTTTTT. This codes for CATSRPEGGEKLFF.

J is TRBJ2-5 and V is TRBV12-3 or TRBV12-4; TRBD1 aligns across 7 bases. The CDR3 contains 13 residues. V lost 1 base and J lost 4; bases outside the gene matches: 0. In DNA form, the CDR3 reads TGTGCCAGCAGTTTAGACAGGGGAGAGACCCAGTACTTC. Translated, it gives CASSLDRGETQYF.

The chain joins TRBV4-1 to TRBJ2-5, with TRBD2 matching over 11 bases. The CDR3 consists of 17 residues. The V and J ends lost 0 bases and 6 bases, in that order; junction bases with no gene match: 9. Germline loops: CDR1 MGHRA, CDR2 YSYEKL. As DNA, the CDR3 is TGCGCCAGCAGCCAAGATCTGGCTAGCGGGGGGAGGAAGACCCAGTACTTC. It is translated as CASSQDLASGGRKTQYF.

The genes are TRBV7-3 and TRBJ1-1; TRBD1 agrees at 9 bases. Trimming cost V 5 bases and J 11 bases; bases outside gene matches: 12. This CDR3 has 14 amino acids. The germline CDR1 and CDR2 sequences are SGHTA and FQGTGA. For the CDR3, the DNA is TGTGCCAGCAGCCCGGGACAGGGTGTTTCAATTGCTTTCTTT. It translates to CASSPGQGVSIAFF. The whole variable domain, remainder taken from reference TRBV7-3 and TRBJ1-1, is GAGVSQTPSNKVTEKGKYVELRCDPISGHTALYWYRQSLGQGPEFLIYFQGTGAADDSGLPNDRFFAVRPEGSVSTLKIQRTERGDSAVYLCASSPGQGVSIAFFGQGTRLTVV.

The chain couples TRBV19 to TRBJ2-7, with TRBD1 identical over 8 bases. CDR3 size: 12 residues. Trimming removed 3 bases from V and 9 bases from J; junction bases left unmatched: 4. Germline V lookup: CDR1 LNHDA, CDR2 SQIVND (reference sequence). The CDR3 is CASSIGQGGQYF. The CDR3 DNA follows: TGTGCCAGTAGTATCGGACAGGGTGGGCAGTACTTC.

The chain recombines TRBV19 with TRBJ1-1; no clear D. Trimming took 3 bases from V and 5 from J, leaving 19 bases between them. Germline V gives CDR1 LNHDA, CDR2 SQIVND (reference sequence). The CDR3 runs to 16 residues. CDR3 DNA: TGTGCCAGTAGTATCAGCCGGAGCCATGGGGAGACTGAAGCTTTCTTT. It translates to CASSISRSHGETEAFF.

This clone occurred once. V is TRBV4-3 and J is TRBJ2-1, with TRBD2 as a possible D gene (5 bases). V was cut by 3 bases and J by 10 bases, with 13 bases left in between. There are 13 residues in the CDR3. Germline loops: CDR1 LGHNA, CDR2 YSLEER. CDR3 nucleotide sequence: TGCGCCAGCAGCCAGGACTTCACCTACGAGCAGTTCTTC. This encodes CASSQDFTYEQFF.

The chain combines TRBV5-4 with TRBJ2-7; possible D gene TRBD1, 6 bases. CDR3 size: 15 residues. The germline V gene has CDR1 SGHNT and CDR2 YYREEE (reference sequence). Trimming stripped 7 bases from V and 2 bases from J, with 19 bases between. CDR3 loop: CASQHSDRRTYEQYF. As DNA, the CDR3 is TGTGCCAGCCAGCATAGTGACAGGAGAACCTACGAGCAGTACTTC.